This T cell receptor beta chain comes out of a study of technical replicates of blood from a handful of donors. Clones were read by immunoSEQ multiplex PCR, and TCRdb kept only the in-frame ones, dropping some. The sample has fewer than 85,000 clones, approximately 94% seen once; the top ten hold approximately 0.4%. Germline lookup yields CDR1 SGHTA and CDR2 FQGTGA. The length of the CDR3 is 13 residues. Deletions cut 2 bases from V and 2 bases from J, with 6 bases between. Sequencing used T cells isolated from PBMCs. The rearrangement links TRBV7-3 to TRBJ2-5; D uncertain. This TCR was recovered from a human donor in good health. The CDR3 DNA follows: TGTGCCAGCAGCTTAGGTCTACAAGAGACCCAGTACTTC. This sequence encodes CASSLGLQETQYF.